Listed here are 5 T cell receptor beta chains from one sample, sequenced in a study of blood T cell repertoires in COVID-19. Method: immunoSEQ multiplex PCR; TCRdb's copy keeps in-frame clones and lacks some. The data contain around 300,000 clones, around 90% of them singletons. The sequenced sample consisted of PBMCs or T cells enriched from blood (not recorded which). These receptors were obtained from a woman aged 25 to 45 who had recovered from COVID-19.

J is TRBJ2-1 and V is TRBV29-1; TRBD2 matches at 7 bases. V was pared by 0 bases and J by 4 bases, with 6 bases of the junction left unmatched. This CDR3 comprises 15 residues. The V gene's germline CDR1 is SQVTM and CDR2 ANQGSEA. The CDR3 reads CSVEDLTSAYNEQFF. The CDR3 nucleotides are TGCAGCGTTGAAGATTTAACTAGCGCGTACAATGAGCAGTTCTTC.

The rearrangement uses TRBV5-4 and TRBJ2-1; TRBD1 matches 7 bases. The germline CDR1 and CDR2 sequences are SGHNT and YYREEE (reference sequence). CDR3 size: 15 residues. The trim removed 2 bases at V and 5 bases at J, leaving 7 bases unmatched. The CDR3 protein is CASSFGQATHNEQFF. CDR3 DNA sequence: TGTGCCAGCAGCTTTGGACAGGCAACTCACAATGAGCAGTTCTTC. Based on the CDR3 plus reference TRBV5-4 and TRBJ2-1, the full variable domain is ETGVTQSPTHLIKTRGQQVTLRCSSQSGHNTVSWYQQALGQGPQFIFQYYREEENGRGNFPPRFSGLQFPNYSSELNVNALELDDSALYLCASSFGQATHNEQFFGPGTRLTVL.

This clone was detected only once. The V and J genes are TRBV6-5 and TRBJ1-5, with a weak D call TRBD1 (6 bases). In germline, CDR1 is MNHEY, CDR2 SVGAGI. This CDR3 is 15 amino acids long. V was trimmed by 6 bases and J by 5 bases, leaving 17 bases between them. In nucleotides, the CDR3 is TGTGCCAGCAGCCATGACAGGACACGACATCAGCCCCAGCATTTT. It is translated as CASSHDRTRHQPQHF.

The chain couples TRBV11-1 to TRBJ2-7; possible D gene TRBD2, 7 bases. V was pared by 5 bases and J by 1 base, with 18 bases between. The germline gives CDR1 SGHAT, CDR2 FQDESV (reference sequence). The length of the CDR3 is 16 residues. The CDR3 sequence is CASSPGDYRESYEQYF. CDR3 DNA: TGTGCCAGCAGCCCCGGGGACTACAGGGAATCCTACGAGCAGTACTTC.

The V gene is TRBV12-3 or TRBV12-4, the J gene TRBJ1-2; weak D call: TRBD1 (6 bases). Trimming took off 8 bases at V and 6 bases at J, with 16 bases between the two ends. This CDR3 is built from 13 residues. The CDR3 spells CASGPGGADGYTF. DNA for the CDR3: TGTGCCAGCGGGCCCGGGGGGGCAGATGGCTACACCTTC.